Listed below are T cell receptor beta chains from one sample, sequenced in a study of blood T cells in healthy people across ages. TCRdb used MiXCR to reprocess the 5' RACE reads, holding one entry per CDR3 protein. The table includes 1.5 million or so distinct CDR3 sequences, 35% to 45% detected once. Sequencing input: blood. These receptors originate from a woman aged 18-30 years in good health. CDR3s include the opening cysteine and the closing phenylalanine or tryptophan. Each record gives: clone size, V gene, D gene, J gene, CDR3 protein, CDR3 DNA. The D gene is left open where the match is weak. The size entry is marked missing in some rows and otherwise reads once, few, many or a size class.

>-|TRBV3-1|-|TRBJ2-3
CASSPTPGVSTDTQYF
TGTGCCAGCAGCCCCACCCCCGGAGTTTCGACAGATACGCAGTATTTT
>-|TRBV4-1|TRBD2|TRBJ2-2
CASSQGSAGSGELFF
TGCGCCAGCAGCCAAGGTTCAGCGGGGTCCGGGGAGCTGTTTTTT
>-|TRBV9|-|TRBJ1-2
CASSVEDNEGYTF
TGTGCCAGCAGCGTAGAGGACAACGAGGGCTACACCTTC
>-|TRBV18|-|TRBJ2-1
CASSPPVTYNEQFF
TGTGCCAGCTCACCACCGGTGACTTACAATGAGCAGTTCTTC
>-|TRBV12-3/TRBV12-4|-|TRBJ2-3
CASSLAGQTSFTDTQYF
TGTGCCAGCAGCTTAGCGGGACAGACTTCTTTCACAGATACGCAGTATTTT
>few|TRBV12-3/TRBV12-4|-|TRBJ1-2
CASTLGIGYTF
TGTGCCAGCACCCTTGGGATCGGCTACACCTTC
>few|TRBV12-3/TRBV12-4|TRBD1|TRBJ1-5
CASRATGQGGQPQHF
TGTGCCAGCAGAGCTACGGGACAGGGTGGGCAGCCCCAGCATTTT
>-|TRBV28|-|TRBJ2-2
CASSPNKDWFTGELFF
TGTGCCAGCAGTCCAAACAAGGACTGGTTCACCGGGGAGCTGTTTTTT
>-|TRBV27|-|TRBJ1-5
CASSSLAAYNQPQHF
TGTGCCAGCAGTTCCCTCGCAGCCTACAATCAGCCCCAGCATTTT
>-|TRBV9|-|TRBJ1-2
CASSVVSKENYGYTF
TGTGCCAGCAGCGTAGTAAGCAAGGAAAACTATGGCTACACCTTC
>-|TRBV30|-|TRBJ2-7
CAWIAGAGPNEQYF
TGTGCCTGGATAGCAGGAGCCGGTCCCAATGAGCAGTACTTC
>few|TRBV7-8|TRBD1|TRBJ1-2
CASSVQGATDGYTF
TGTGCCAGCAGCGTACAGGGGGCGACGGATGGCTACACCTTC
>-|TRBV20-1|-|TRBJ2-5
CSARPRRGEETQYF
TGCAGTGCTAGACCCCGGAGGGGGGAAGAGACCCAGTACTTC
>-|TRBV29-1|-|TRBJ2-1
CSVENPVREDYNEQFF
TGCAGCGTTGAAAACCCGGTTAGGGAAGATTACAATGAGCAGTTCTTC
>few|TRBV7-9|-|TRBJ1-2
CASSYGQTGPNYGYTF
TGTGCCAGCAGCTACGGACAAACGGGTCCTAACTATGGCTACACCTTC
>few|TRBV2|-|TRBJ2-3
CATRSPDTQYF
TGTGCCACCCGGTCCCCCGATACGCAGTATTTT
>-|TRBV27|-|TRBJ2-3
CASSPLKVGVYLTDTQYF
TGTGCCAGCAGCCCCCTTAAGGTGGGGGTCTACCTCACAGATACGCAGTATTTT
>-|TRBV3-1|-|TRBJ1-6
CASSQGSRGSSPLHF
TGTGCCAGCAGCCAAGGGTCTCGGGGGAGTTCACCCCTCCACTTT
>-|TRBV20-1|TRBD2|TRBJ2-1
CSARESGGTRSSYNEQFF
TGCAGTGCTAGAGAGAGCGGGGGTACACGGAGCTCCTACAATGAGCAGTTCTTC
>few|TRBV7-9|TRBD2|TRBJ2-3
CASSLRFSGGAPDTQYF
TGTGCCAGCAGCTTACGTTTTAGCGGGGGGGCCCCAGATACGCAGTATTTT
>-|TRBV5-1|-|TRBJ2-2
CASSLATGINTGELFF
TGCGCCAGCAGCTTGGCCACCGGGATTAACACCGGGGAGCTGTTTTTT
>-|TRBV4-3|-|TRBJ1-5
CASSQDLGRGQPQHF
TGCGCCAGCAGCCAAGATCTTGGCAGGGGACAGCCCCAGCATTTT
>few|TRBV5-1|-|TRBJ1-1
CASSYATGMNTEAFF
TGCGCCAGCAGCTACGCCACAGGCATGAACACTGAAGCTTTCTTT
>few|TRBV20-1|TRBD2|TRBJ2-3
CSARVQRGGTDTQYF
TGCAGTGCTAGAGTCCAGCGGGGGGGCACAGATACGCAGTATTTT
>once|TRBV25-1|-|TRBJ1-1
CASSERSSEAFF
TGTGCCAGCAGTGAGCGGAGTTCTGAAGCTTTCTTT
>-|TRBV5-1|-|TRBJ2-7
CASSPVGGFRPYEQYF
TGCGCCAGCAGCCCGGTCGGGGGTTTCCGACCCTACGAGCAGTACTTC
>-|TRBV7-2|TRBD1|TRBJ2-4
CASSSYRGIHIQYF
TGTGCCAGCAGCTCTTACAGGGGAATCCACATTCAGTACTTC
>many|TRBV29-1|TRBD2|TRBJ2-7
CSVEGTSYEQYF
TGCAGCGTAGAGGGGACTAGCTACGAGCAGTACTTC
>-|TRBV6-6|-|TRBJ1-5
CASSDEGVNQPQHF
TGCGCCAGCAGTGACGAGGGAGTCAATCAGCCCCAGCATTTT
>few|TRBV5-1|-|TRBJ1-1
CASSLGGFNTEAFF
TGCGCCAGCAGCTTGGGAGGCTTCAACACTGAAGCTTTCTTT
>-|TRBV20-1|-|TRBJ1-5
CSAFDRYSNQPQHF
TGCAGTGCTTTCGACAGATATAGCAATCAGCCCCAGCATTTT
>-|TRBV11-2|-|TRBJ2-3
CASSLGQSGADTQYF
TGTGCCAGCAGCTTAGGGCAGTCAGGCGCAGATACGCAGTATTTT
>-|TRBV7-2|-|TRBJ2-3
CASSFRVHRSTDTQYF
TGTGCCAGCAGTTTCAGGGTTCATCGGAGCACAGATACGCAGTATTTT
>-|TRBV27|-|TRBJ1-4
CATLQGRKLFF
TGTGCCACCTTACAGGGTAGAAAACTGTTTTTT
>-|TRBV12-3/TRBV12-4|TRBD2|TRBJ2-1
CASSPPRGGRYNEQFF
TGTGCCAGCAGCCCACCTCGGGGGGGACGTTACAATGAGCAGTTCTTC
>few|TRBV7-9|-|TRBJ2-6
CASSFSDSGANVLTF
TGTGCCAGCAGCTTTTCTGACTCTGGGGCCAACGTCCTGACTTTC
>few|TRBV7-9|TRBD2|TRBJ2-7
CASSLELAGTNEQYF
TGTGCCAGCAGCTTAGAACTAGCGGGGACGAACGAGCAGTACTTC
>-|TRBV7-8|TRBD2|TRBJ2-3
CASSSLSGRASDTQYF
TGTGCCAGCAGCTCCCTTAGCGGGAGGGCGTCAGATACGCAGTATTTT
>-|TRBV27|-|TRBJ1-5
CASRATPYSNQPQHF
TGTGCCAGCAGGGCAACACCTTATAGCAATCAGCCCCAGCATTTT
>-|TRBV27|TRBD1|TRBJ2-4
CASSMDRVYNEQYF
TGTGCCAGCAGTATGGACAGGGTGTACAATGAGCAGTACTTC
>-|TRBV7-2|-|TRBJ2-5
CASSLIPQETQYF
TGTGCCAGCAGCTTGATCCCCCAAGAGACCCAGTACTTC
>few|TRBV27|TRBD2|TRBJ2-7
CASSPGLATHEQYF
TGTGCCAGCAGTCCGGGACTAGCGACCCACGAGCAGTACTTC
>-|TRBV4-3|-|TRBJ2-3
CASSHLPGSDTQYF
TGCGCCAGCAGCCACCTTCCGGGTTCAGATACGCAGTATTTT
>-|TRBV11-2|-|TRBJ2-7
CANSHSQGLYEQYF
TGTGCCAACAGCCATTCGCAGGGGCTTTACGAGCAGTACTTC
>-|TRBV6-5|-|TRBJ2-3
CASSYSSRRPFTDTQYF
TGTGCCAGCAGTTACTCTTCCAGGCGCCCTTTCACAGATACGCAGTATTTT
>-|TRBV19|-|TRBJ2-7
CASSSTGTPAREQYF
TGTGCCAGTAGTTCCACCGGGACCCCCGCCCGCGAGCAGTACTTC
>-|TRBV25-1|TRBD1|TRBJ1-2
CASSQPGQGFGYTF
TGTGCCAGCAGCCAACCGGGACAGGGATTTGGCTACACCTTC
>-|TRBV4-1|TRBD1|TRBJ2-7
CASSQSRRDRGSYEQYF
TGCGCCAGCAGCCAATCGCGGCGGGACAGGGGGTCCTACGAGCAGTACTTC
>-|TRBV7-9|-|TRBJ1-1
CASSLVGHRNTEAFF
TGTGCCAGCAGTTTAGTGGGACACCGGAACACTGAAGCTTTCTTT
>-|TRBV5-1|-|TRBJ1-6
CASSYRSYNSPLHF
TGCGCCAGCAGCTATCGCTCCTATAATTCACCCCTCCACTTT
>few|TRBV12-3/TRBV12-4|-|TRBJ2-7
CASSKHYQGHEQYF
TGTGCCAGCAGTAAACACTACCAGGGCCACGAGCAGTACTTC
>-|TRBV4-1|TRBD1|TRBJ1-1
CASSHSDRGRPAFF
TGTGCCAGCAGCCACTCCGACAGGGGGCGGCCTGCTTTCTTT
>-|TRBV5-5|-|TRBJ1-2
CASSPALIGRGDTF
TGTGCCAGCAGCCCCGCTCTTATAGGGAGAGGGGACACCTTC
>-|TRBV7-2|-|TRBJ2-1
CASSPGMTYNEQFF
TGTGCCAGCAGCCCAGGGATGACCTACAATGAGCAGTTCTTC
>few|TRBV12-3/TRBV12-4|TRBD2|TRBJ2-3
CASSLSLAGETDTQYF
TGTGCCAGCAGTTTGAGCCTAGCGGGAGAGACAGATACGCAGTATTTT
>-|TRBV20-1|TRBD1|TRBJ2-7
CSAERDHRDRAPLQYF
TGCAGTGCCGAGCGAGACCACCGGGACAGGGCCCCTTTGCAGTACTTC
>-|TRBV7-2|TRBD2|TRBJ2-1
CATTLTSGVSSYNEQFF
TGTGCCACCACCCTTACTAGCGGTGTGAGCTCCTACAATGAGCAGTTCTTC
>-|TRBV25-1|TRBD2|TRBJ2-7
CASSELGGDEQYF
TGTGCCAGCAGTGAATTGGGGGGGGACGAGCAGTACTTC
>-|TRBV6-1|-|TRBJ1-6
CASSEMGRSSYNSPLHF
TGTGCCAGCAGTGAAATGGGCCGGAGCTCCTATAATTCACCCCTCCACTTT
>-|TRBV6-2/TRBV6-3|-|TRBJ1-2
CASNDGGFPYGYTF
TGTGCCAGCAACGATGGAGGGTTCCCCTATGGCTACACCTTC